This entry lists 3 T cell receptor beta chains sequenced from one sample in a study of T cell repertoires in cytomegalovirus infection. A single record per CDR3 protein comes from TCRdb applying MiXCR to the reads. The table shows more than 150,000 distinct CDR3 sequences, with more than 15% occurring only once. Source material: CD8+ T cells from PBMCs. The origin of the receptors is a human donor in good health (CMV status not recorded). Some clones in this sample may be carry-over from other donors' samples.

The table lists this clonotype with a few counts. The chain has TRBV6-1 and TRBJ1-2; tentative D call: TRBD1 (5 bases). Germline V gives CDR1 MNHNS, CDR2 SASEGT. This CDR3 has 14 residues. Trimming removed 10 bases at V and 2 bases at J, with 17 bases between. CDR3 residues: CATKYFRENYGYTF. CDR3 nucleotides: TGTGCCACCAAGTATTTCAGGGAAAACTATGGCTACACCTTC.

Only a few counts were recorded for this clonotype. The chain carries TRBV25-1 and TRBJ1-2, with TRBD1 matching over 7 bases. Per germline, CDR1 MGHDK and CDR2 SYGVNS. J gave up 3 bases and V 4 bases, and 11 bases lay outside the gene matches. The CDR3 extends over 16 amino acids. The CDR3 sequence: CASSVLDREKDYGYTF. CDR3 nucleotides: TGTGCCAGCAGTGTCTTAGACAGGGAGAAGGACTATGGCTACACCTTC.

The chain combines TRBV20-1 with TRBJ2-6, with D uncertain. Deletions cut 7 bases from V and 1 base from J, with 17 bases between. Germline CDR1 is DFQATT and CDR2 is SNEGSKA (reference sequence). The CDR3 is 16 residues long. This CDR3 is CSVTAKPQSGANVLTF. CDR3 sequence (DNA): TGCAGTGTGACTGCGAAACCACAGTCTGGGGCCAACGTCCTGACTTTC.